This is a list of T cell receptor beta chains from one sample in a study of blood T cell repertoires in COVID-19. Sequenced by immunoSEQ multiplex PCR; TCRdb stores in-frame clones only, minus some. The data hold 130,000 or so clones, with roughly four fifths observed a single time. Sequencing was performed on PBMCs or T cells enriched from blood (not recorded which). Receptors originate from a man between 35 and 55 years old with acute COVID-19. Each CDR3 is given with its conserved first and last residue. Fields, in order: D gene, J gene, V gene, clone size, CDR3 length, CDR3 DNA, CDR3 protein. The D gene is left open where the match is weak. Clone size is given for some rows only: seen once, a few or many times, or a class if the clone is expanded.

-	TRBJ1-5	TRBV7-9	-	16	TGTGCCAGCAGCTTAGGCCCGGACTTGGGGGCTCAGCCCCAGCATTTT	CASSLGPDLGAQPQHF
-	TRBJ2-7	TRBV24-1	-	12	TGTGCCACCAGTGATTACGGCTACGAGCAGTACTTC	CATSDYGYEQYF
TRBD2	TRBJ2-1	TRBV2	-	16	TGTGCCAGCAGTACCTTGAGGACTAGAGGCTACAATGAGCAGTTCTTC	CASSTLRTRGYNEQFF
-	TRBJ2-3	TRBV12-3/TRBV12-4	-	12	TGTGCCAGCAGTCCCTTTTCAGATACGCAGTATTTT	CASSPFSDTQYF
-	TRBJ2-7	TRBV12-3/TRBV12-4	-	12	TGTGCCAGCAGCCTTCTTACCTACGAGCAGTACTTC	CASSLLTYEQYF
TRBD1	TRBJ2-7	TRBV18	once	15	TGTGCCAGCTCCCAGGACGGGACAGGGTACTACGAGCAGTACTTC	CASSQDGTGYYEQYF
TRBD1	TRBJ1-2	TRBV28	-	13	TGTGCCAGCAGTACAGGGGGCGTTTATGGCTACACCTTC	CASSTGGVYGYTF
TRBD2	TRBJ2-3	TRBV19	-	15	TGTGCCAGTAGTATTATCACTAGCGGCACAGATACGCAGTATTTT	CASSIITSGTDTQYF
TRBD1	TRBJ2-1	TRBV19	-	16	TGTGCCAGTAGTATTAGACAGGGGAGCTCCTACAATGAGCAGTTCTTC	CASSIRQGSSYNEQFF
TRBD2	TRBJ2-1	TRBV3-1/TRBV3-2	-	18	TGTGCCAGCAGCCCGACTAGCGGGAGGATCTCAACCTACAATGAGCAGTTCTTC	CASSPTSGRISTYNEQFF
-	TRBJ2-5	TRBV19	once	12	TGTGCCAGTAGTATCGGCGGGGAGACCCAGTACTTC	CASSIGGETQYF
TRBD2	TRBJ2-3	TRBV20-1	-	14	TGCAGTGCTAGTCCGGGGGAGGGACCAGATACGCAGTATTTT	CSASPGEGPDTQYF
TRBD1	TRBJ1-5	TRBV27	many	17	TGTGCCAGCAGTACACACTATCCGACAGGGGGGAATCAGCCCCAGCATTTT	CASSTHYPTGGNQPQHF
-	TRBJ2-7	TRBV19	-	14	TGTGCCAGTAAAAGAGGCCTAGAGGCCTACGAGCAGTACTTC	CASKRGLEAYEQYF
TRBD1	TRBJ1-4	TRBV3-1/TRBV3-2	once	16	TGTGCCAGCAGCCAAGGGCTGGACAGGGGCCGTGAAAAACTGTTTTTT	CASSQGLDRGREKLFF
-	TRBJ1-1	TRBV7-2	-	14	TGTGCCAGCAGCTTAGGGCAGGTTAACACTGAAGCTTTCTTT	CASSLGQVNTEAFF
TRBD1	TRBJ1-2	TRBV6-1	-	17	TGTGCCAGCAGTGGGCCGACAGGGTGGACGGCTCACTATGGCTACACCTTC	CASSGPTGWTAHYGYTF
-	TRBJ1-2	TRBV6-5	-	13	TGTGCCAGCAGTCCTGAGAGTAACTATGGCTACACCTTC	CASSPESNYGYTF
TRBD2	TRBJ2-2	TRBV19	-	16	TGTGCCAGTAGTATCGTGGCGGGAGGGGTCACCGGGGAGCTGTTTTTT	CASSIVAGGVTGELFF
-	TRBJ1-4	TRBV5-1	once	14	TGCGCCAGCAGCTTGGCCTCAACTAATGAAAAACTGTTTTTT	CASSLASTNEKLFF
TRBD1	TRBJ1-4	TRBV28	-	18	TGTGCCAGCAGTTTAAAGGGCGCCTGGACAGGAGAGAATGAAAAACTGTTTTTT	CASSLKGAWTGENEKLFF
-	TRBJ1-2	TRBV18	-	14	TGTGCCAGCTCCCTTGGACCGGACAGCTATGGCTACACCTTC	CASSLGPDSYGYTF
TRBD2	TRBJ2-3	TRBV3-1/TRBV3-2	-	15	TGTGCCAGCCGGCCGGCGGGGGGCCTCACAGATACGCAGTATTTT	CASRPAGGLTDTQYF
TRBD1	TRBJ1-1	TRBV10-3	-	15	TGTGCCATCAGTGATGAGGGGGCCGTGAACACTGAAGCTTTCTTT	CAISDEGAVNTEAFF
TRBD2	TRBJ2-3	TRBV6-4	-	15	TGTGCCAGCAGTGAAATAGCGGGGGGCACAGATACGCAGTATTTT	CASSEIAGGTDTQYF
TRBD2	TRBJ2-3	TRBV4-1	-	16	TGCGCCAGCAGCCACTTAGCGGGGGGGCAGTCAGATACGCAGTATTTT	CASSHLAGGQSDTQYF
TRBD1	TRBJ1-1	TRBV27	-	14	TGTGCCAGCAGTAAGGGACAGCGGAACACTGAAGCTTTCTTT	CASSKGQRNTEAFF
TRBD1	TRBJ2-2	TRBV7-9	-	13	TGTGCCAGCAGCTCGGACAGGGGCGGGGAGCTGTTTTTT	CASSSDRGGELFF
-	TRBJ2-7	TRBV5-1	-	13	TGCGCCAGCAGCCGCGACGGGACCTACGAGCAGTACTTC	CASSRDGTYEQYF
-	TRBJ1-4	TRBV6-5	-	14	TGTGCCGGAAAGGACAGTGCAACTAATGAAAAACTGTTTTTT	CAGKDSATNEKLFF
TRBD2	TRBJ2-7	TRBV3-1/TRBV3-2	-	15	TGTGCCAGCAGCCGGGGACTAGCGGAGGGGTACGAGCAGTACTTC	CASSRGLAEGYEQYF
-	TRBJ2-1	TRBV11-3	-	13	TGTGCCAGCAGCCTCGGACAGAACAATGAGCAGTTCTTC	CASSLGQNNEQFF
-	TRBJ2-1	TRBV30	-	16	TGTGCCTGGAGTGTAAGTGGGGCCTCCTCCTACAATGAGCAGTTCTTC	CAWSVSGASSYNEQFF
TRBD1	TRBJ1-2	TRBV6-5	few	13	TGTGCCAGCACCGGCCGACAGGGGAATGGCTACACCTTC	CASTGRQGNGYTF
-	TRBJ1-5	TRBV2	-	13	TGTGCCAGCAACCAGGGTAGCAATCAGCCCCAGCATTTT	CASNQGSNQPQHF
TRBD2	TRBJ2-7	TRBV9	few	15	TGTGCCAGCAGCCCCCTGGGTAGCGGGAGTGAAGAGCAGTACTTC	CASSPLGSGSEEQYF
-	TRBJ1-3	TRBV24-1	-	13	TGTGCCGTCCAGCGGGCGAGCGGAAACACCATATATTTT	CAVQRASGNTIYF